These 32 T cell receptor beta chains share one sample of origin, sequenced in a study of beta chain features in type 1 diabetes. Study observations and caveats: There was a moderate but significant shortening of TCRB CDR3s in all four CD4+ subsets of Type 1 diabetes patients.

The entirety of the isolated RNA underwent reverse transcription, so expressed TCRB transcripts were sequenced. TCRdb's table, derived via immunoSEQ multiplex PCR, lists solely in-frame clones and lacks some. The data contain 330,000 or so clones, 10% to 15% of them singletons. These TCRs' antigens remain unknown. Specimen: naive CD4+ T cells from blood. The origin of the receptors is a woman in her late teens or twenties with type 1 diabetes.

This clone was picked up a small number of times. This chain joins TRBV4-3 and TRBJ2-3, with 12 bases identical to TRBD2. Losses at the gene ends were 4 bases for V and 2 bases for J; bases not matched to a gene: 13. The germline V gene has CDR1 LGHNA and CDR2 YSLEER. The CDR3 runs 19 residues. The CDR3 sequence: CASSRAGRGLAGITDTQYF. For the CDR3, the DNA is TGCGCCAGCAGCCGAGCCGGCCGGGGACTAGCGGGTATCACAGATACGCAGTATTTT.

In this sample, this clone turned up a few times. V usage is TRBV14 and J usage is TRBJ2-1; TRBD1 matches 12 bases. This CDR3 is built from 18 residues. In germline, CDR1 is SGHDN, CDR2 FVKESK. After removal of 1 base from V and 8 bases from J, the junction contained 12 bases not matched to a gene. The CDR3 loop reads CASSQVQRDRGRGDEQFF. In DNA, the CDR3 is TGTGCCAGCAGCCAAGTGCAACGGGACAGGGGGCGCGGGGATGAGCAGTTCTTC.

The CDR3 spells CASSILPGSYNEQFF. CDR3 nucleotide sequence: TGTGCCAGTAGTATCCTTCCAGGGTCCTACAATGAGCAGTTCTTC. This sequence joins TRBV19 and TRBJ2-1, with a weak D call TRBD1 (5 bases). The CDR3 length is 15 residues. Trimming left V 3 bases short and J 1 base short, with 10 bases between. Germline V lookup: CDR1 LNHDA, CDR2 SQIVND (reference sequence).

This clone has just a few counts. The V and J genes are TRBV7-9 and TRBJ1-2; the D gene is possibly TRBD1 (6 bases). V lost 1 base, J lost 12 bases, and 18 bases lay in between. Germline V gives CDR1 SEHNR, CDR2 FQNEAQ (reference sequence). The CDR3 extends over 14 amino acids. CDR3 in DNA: TGTGCCAGCAGCTTAGACCAGTCGGGACAAGCGCACACCTTC. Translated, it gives CASSLDQSGQAHTF.

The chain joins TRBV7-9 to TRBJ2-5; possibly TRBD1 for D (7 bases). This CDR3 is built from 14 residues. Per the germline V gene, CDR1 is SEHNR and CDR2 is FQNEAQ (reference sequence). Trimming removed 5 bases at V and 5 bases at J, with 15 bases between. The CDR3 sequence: CASSPQGGKETQYF. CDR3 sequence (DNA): TGTGCCAGCAGCCCCCAGGGGGGCAAGGAGACCCAGTACTTC.

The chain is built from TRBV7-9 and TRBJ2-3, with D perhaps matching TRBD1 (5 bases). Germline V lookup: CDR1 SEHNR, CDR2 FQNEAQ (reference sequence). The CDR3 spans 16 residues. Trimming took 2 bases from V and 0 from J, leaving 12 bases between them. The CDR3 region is CASSLSRGVSTDTQYF. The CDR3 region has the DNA TGTGCCAGCAGCTTATCTAGGGGTGTGAGCACAGATACGCAGTATTTT.

The CDR3 spells CASGPRGREQYF. Written as DNA, the CDR3 is TGTGCCAGCGGGCCCAGGGGGAGGGAGCAGTACTTC. This chain uses TRBV28 with TRBJ2-7; TRBD1 might be the D (7 bases). Trimming took off 8 bases at V and 7 bases at J, with 15 bases between the two ends. CDR1 and CDR2 from the germline V gene are MDHEN and SYDVKM. The CDR3 loop spans 12 amino acids.

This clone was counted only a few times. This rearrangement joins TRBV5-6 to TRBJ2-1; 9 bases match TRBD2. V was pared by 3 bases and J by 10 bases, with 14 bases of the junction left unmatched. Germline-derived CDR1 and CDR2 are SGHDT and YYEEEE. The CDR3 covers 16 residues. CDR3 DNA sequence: TGTGCCAGCAGCTGGGGTAGTAGCGGGAGAAGTGAGGAGCAGTTCTTC. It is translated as CASSWGSSGRSEEQFF.

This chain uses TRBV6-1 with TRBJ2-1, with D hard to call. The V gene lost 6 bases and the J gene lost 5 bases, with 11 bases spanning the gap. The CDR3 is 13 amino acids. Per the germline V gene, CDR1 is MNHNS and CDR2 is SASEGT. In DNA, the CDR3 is TGTGCCAGCAGGCCCCCCGTAGACAATGAGCAGTTCTTC. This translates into CASRPPVDNEQFF.

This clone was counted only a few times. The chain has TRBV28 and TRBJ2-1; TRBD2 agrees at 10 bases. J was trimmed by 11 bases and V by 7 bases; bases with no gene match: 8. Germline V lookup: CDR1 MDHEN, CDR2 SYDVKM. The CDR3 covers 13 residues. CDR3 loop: CASTWGTSAQQFF. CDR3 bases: TGTGCCAGCACGTGGGGGACTAGCGCCCAGCAGTTCTTC.

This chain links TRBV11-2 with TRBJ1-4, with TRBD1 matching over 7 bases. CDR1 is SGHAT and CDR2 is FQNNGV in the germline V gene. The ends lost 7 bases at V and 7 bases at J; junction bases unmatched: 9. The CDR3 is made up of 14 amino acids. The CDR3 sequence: CASTPGGFREKLFF. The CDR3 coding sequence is TGTGCCAGCACCCCAGGGGGTTTCCGTGAAAAACTGTTTTTT.

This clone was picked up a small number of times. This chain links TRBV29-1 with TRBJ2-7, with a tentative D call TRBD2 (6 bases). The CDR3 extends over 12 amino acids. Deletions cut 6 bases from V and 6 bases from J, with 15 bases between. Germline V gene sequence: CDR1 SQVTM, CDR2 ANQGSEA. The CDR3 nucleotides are TGCAGCGTCTACACAGCGGGTTCCGAGCAGTACTTC. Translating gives CSVYTAGSEQYF.

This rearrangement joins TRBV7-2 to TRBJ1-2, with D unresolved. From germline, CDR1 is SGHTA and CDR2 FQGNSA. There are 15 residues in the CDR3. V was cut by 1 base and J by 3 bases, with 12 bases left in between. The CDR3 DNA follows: TGTGCCAGCAGCTTAGGCGCAGGTCGTGACTATGGCTACACCTTC. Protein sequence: CASSLGAGRDYGYTF.

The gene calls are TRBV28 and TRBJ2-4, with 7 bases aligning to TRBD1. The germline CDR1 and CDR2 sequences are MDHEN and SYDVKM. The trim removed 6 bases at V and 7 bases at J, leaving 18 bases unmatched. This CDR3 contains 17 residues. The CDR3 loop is CASRFTVGRARGNIQYF. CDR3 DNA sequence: TGTGCCAGCAGGTTCACAGTGGGCAGGGCCAGGGGGAACATTCAGTACTTC.

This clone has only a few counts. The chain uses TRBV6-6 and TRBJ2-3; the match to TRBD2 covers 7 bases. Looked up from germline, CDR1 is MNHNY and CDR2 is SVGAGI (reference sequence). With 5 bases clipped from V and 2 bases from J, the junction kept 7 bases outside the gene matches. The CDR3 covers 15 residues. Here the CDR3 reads CASSRPSGPTDTQYF. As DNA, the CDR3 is TGTGCCAGCAGTCGACCTAGCGGACCCACAGATACGCAGTATTTT.

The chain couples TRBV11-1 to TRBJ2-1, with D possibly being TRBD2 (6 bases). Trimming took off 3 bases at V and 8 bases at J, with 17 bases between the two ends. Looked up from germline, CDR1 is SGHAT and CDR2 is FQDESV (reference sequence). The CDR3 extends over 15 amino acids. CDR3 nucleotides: TGTGCCAGCAGCTTCTCCAGCCGGAGGAGGGATGAGCAGTTCTTC. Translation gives CASSFSSRRRDEQFF.

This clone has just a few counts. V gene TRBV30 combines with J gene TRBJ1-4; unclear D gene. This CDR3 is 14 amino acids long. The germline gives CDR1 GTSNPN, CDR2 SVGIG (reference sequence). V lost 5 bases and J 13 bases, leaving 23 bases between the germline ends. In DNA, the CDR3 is TGTGCCTGGGCGAAAGGTGTTAGCCTGCCGCCACTGTTTTTT. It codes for CAWAKGVSLPPLFF.

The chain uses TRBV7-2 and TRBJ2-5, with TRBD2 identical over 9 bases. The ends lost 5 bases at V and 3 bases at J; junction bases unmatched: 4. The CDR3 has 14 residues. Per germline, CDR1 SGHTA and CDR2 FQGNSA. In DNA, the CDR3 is TGTGCCAGCAGCCCCCGACTAGCGGAAGAGACCCAGTACTTC. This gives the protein CASSPRLAEETQYF.

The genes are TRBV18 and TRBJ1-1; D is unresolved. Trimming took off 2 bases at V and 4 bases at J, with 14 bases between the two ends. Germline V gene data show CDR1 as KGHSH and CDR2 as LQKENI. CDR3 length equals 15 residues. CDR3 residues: CASSPNSGDGTEAFF. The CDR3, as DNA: TGTGCCAGCTCACCAAACTCGGGAGATGGCACTGAAGCTTTCTTT.

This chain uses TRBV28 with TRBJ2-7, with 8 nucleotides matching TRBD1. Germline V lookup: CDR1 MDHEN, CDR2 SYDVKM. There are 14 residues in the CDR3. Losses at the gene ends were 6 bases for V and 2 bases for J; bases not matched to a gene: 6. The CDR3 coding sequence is TGTGCCAGCAGAAAAAGGGACAGGCCCTACGAGCAGTACTTC. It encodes CASRKRDRPYEQYF.

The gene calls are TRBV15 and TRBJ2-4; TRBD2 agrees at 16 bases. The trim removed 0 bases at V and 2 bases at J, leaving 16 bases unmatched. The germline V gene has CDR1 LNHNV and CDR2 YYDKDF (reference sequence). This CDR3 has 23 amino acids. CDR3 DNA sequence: TGTGCCACCAGCAGAGAGACGGTGGGCAGTACGGGACTAGCGGGAGGGTCCAAAAACATTCAGTACTTC. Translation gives CATSRETVGSTGLAGGSKNIQYF.

CDR3 DNA: TGTGCCAGCAGCTTCGGGAGGGCCTTCGAGCAGTACTTC. Translation: CASSFGRAFEQYF. The gene calls are TRBV11-2 and TRBJ2-7; 8 positions match TRBD2. The ends lost 3 bases at V and 6 bases at J; junction bases unmatched: 4. The CDR3 runs to 13 residues. Germline V gives CDR1 SGHAT, CDR2 FQNNGV.

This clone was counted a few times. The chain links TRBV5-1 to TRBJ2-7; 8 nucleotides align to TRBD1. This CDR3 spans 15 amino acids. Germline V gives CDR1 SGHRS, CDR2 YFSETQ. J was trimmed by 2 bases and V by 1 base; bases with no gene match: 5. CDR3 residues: CASSLQGTGPYEQYF. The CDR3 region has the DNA TGCGCCAGCAGCTTGCAGGGGACAGGCCCCTACGAGCAGTACTTC.

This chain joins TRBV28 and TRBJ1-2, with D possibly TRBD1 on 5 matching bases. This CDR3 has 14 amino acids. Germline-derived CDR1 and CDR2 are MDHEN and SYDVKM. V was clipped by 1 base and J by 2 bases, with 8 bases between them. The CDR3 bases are TGTGCCAGCAGTTTATCGGCAGGGAACTATGGCTACACCTTC. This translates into CASSLSAGNYGYTF.

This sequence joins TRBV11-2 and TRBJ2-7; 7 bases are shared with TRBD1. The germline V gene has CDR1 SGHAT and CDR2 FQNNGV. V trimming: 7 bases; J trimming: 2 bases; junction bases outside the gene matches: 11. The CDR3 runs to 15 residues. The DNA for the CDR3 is TGTGCCAGCACCCTGAACGAGGGGGCTCCCTACGAGCAGTACTTC. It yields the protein CASTLNEGAPYEQYF.

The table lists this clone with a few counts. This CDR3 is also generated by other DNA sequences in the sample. The CDR3 sequence: CASSPWTGADTQYF. CDR3 sequence (DNA): TGTGCCAGCAGCCCGTGGACAGGGGCAGATACGCAGTATTTT. The rearrangement joins TRBV7-9 to TRBJ2-3; the match to TRBD1 covers 9 bases. CDR3 length: 14 amino acids. V dropped 5 bases and J dropped 4; count of bases not matched to a gene: 4. Germline lookup yields CDR1 SEHNR and CDR2 FQNEAQ (reference sequence).

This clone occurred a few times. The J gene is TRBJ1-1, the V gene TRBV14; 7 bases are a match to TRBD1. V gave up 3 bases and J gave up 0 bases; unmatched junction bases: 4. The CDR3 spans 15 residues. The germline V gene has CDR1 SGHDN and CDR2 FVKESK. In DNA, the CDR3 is TGTGCCAGCAGCCATCTGGACAGGCTGAACACTGAAGCTTTCTTT. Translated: CASSHLDRLNTEAFF.

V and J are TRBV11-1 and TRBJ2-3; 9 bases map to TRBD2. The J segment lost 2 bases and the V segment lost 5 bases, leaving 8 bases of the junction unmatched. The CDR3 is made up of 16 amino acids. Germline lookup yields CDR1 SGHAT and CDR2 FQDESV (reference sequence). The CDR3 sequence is CASSPEAGGLTDTQYF. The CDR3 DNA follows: TGTGCCAGCAGCCCGGAGGCGGGAGGGCTCACAGATACGCAGTATTTT.

The CDR3 sequence: CASSLRLASGETQYF. The CDR3 nucleotides read TGTGCCAGCAGCTTGAGGCTAGCGTCTGGAGAGACCCAGTACTTC. The gene calls are TRBV5-6 and TRBJ2-5; perhaps TRBD2 as D (6 bases). Germline values: CDR1 SGHDT, CDR2 YYEEEE. V shed 1 base and J shed 4 bases, with 14 bases lying between them. The CDR3 sequence is 15 residues long.

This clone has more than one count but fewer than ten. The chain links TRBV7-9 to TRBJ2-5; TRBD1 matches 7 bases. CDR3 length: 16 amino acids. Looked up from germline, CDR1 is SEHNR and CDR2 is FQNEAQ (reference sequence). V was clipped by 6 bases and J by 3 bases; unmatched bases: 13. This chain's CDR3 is CASSSARQGLEETQYF. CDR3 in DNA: TGTGCCAGCAGTTCAGCCCGACAGGGCCTAGAAGAGACCCAGTACTTC.

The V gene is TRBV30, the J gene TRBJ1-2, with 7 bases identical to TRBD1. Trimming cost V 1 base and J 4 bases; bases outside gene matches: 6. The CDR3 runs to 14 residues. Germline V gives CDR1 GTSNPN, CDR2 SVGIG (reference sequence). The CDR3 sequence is CAWSGQGGPYGYTF. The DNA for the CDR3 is TGTGCCTGGAGTGGACAGGGAGGACCCTATGGCTACACCTTC.

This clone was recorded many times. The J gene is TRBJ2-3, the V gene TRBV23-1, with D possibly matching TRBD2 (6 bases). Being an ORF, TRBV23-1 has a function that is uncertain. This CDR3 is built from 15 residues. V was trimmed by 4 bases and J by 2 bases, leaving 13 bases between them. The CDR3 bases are TGCGCCAGCAGTCTTACCGGGACTCACACAGATACGCAGTATTTT. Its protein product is CASSLTGTHTDTQYF.